This T cell receptor (beta chain) stems from a study of cytomegalovirus exposure and HLA in healthy donors. Here immunoSEQ multiplex PCR was the method, and the copy in TCRdb shows in-frame clones only, minus some. The sample yields roughly 300,000 clones, roughly 88% seen once. The CDR3 loop spans 13 amino acids. V lost 9 bases, J lost 5 bases, and 9 bases stayed unmatched. Germline CDR1 reads LNHDA; CDR2 reads SQIVND (reference sequence). The sequencing input was PBMCs. The chain uses TRBV19 and TRBJ2-5; TRBD1 aligns across 7 bases. The clonotype comes from a woman aged 18-35 years in good health and CMV-seronegative. The CDR3 loop reads CASKRDSLETQYF. As DNA, the CDR3 is TGTGCCAGCAAGAGGGACAGCCTGGAGACCCAGTACTTC.